This T cell receptor (beta chain) stems from a study of blood T cell repertoires in COVID-19. This clone was counted only a few times. In germline, CDR1 is LNHDA, CDR2 SQIVND (reference sequence). The CDR3 runs to 15 residues. V lost 3 bases, J lost 8 bases, and 4 bases stayed unmatched. Repertoires were generated with immunoSEQ multiplex PCR, while TCRdb's copy carries only in-frame clones and drops some. The table shows over 250,000 clones, with 70% to 80% occurring only once. This receptor was obtained from a woman over 75 with acute or convalescent COVID-19. Source material: peripheral blood. The rearrangement links TRBV19 to TRBJ2-1, with 13 bases identical to TRBD2. Here the CDR3 DNA reads TGTGCCAGTAGTATCAGGACTAGCGGGAGCGATGAGCAGTTCTTC. It specifies CASSIRTSGSDEQFF.